These T cell receptor beta chains were read from a single sample in a study of blood T cell repertoires in COVID-19. TCRdb's copy holds only in-frame clones and misses some; the assay was immunoSEQ multiplex PCR. This sample has 250,000 to 350,000 clones, with roughly 89% found just once. Input material: peripheral blood. The receptor set was obtained from a woman aged 25-40 years with active or convalescent COVID-19. The CDR3 runs from the conserved cysteine through the conserved F or W. Each record gives: CDR3 protein, V gene, J gene, clone size. Clone size, where shown, is once, few, many, or a class for clones that have expanded.

cdr3_aa: CASSEVWDRTSYEQYF
v_call: TRBV6-1
j_call: TRBJ2-7
clone_size: -

cdr3_aa: CASTQISYGYTF
v_call: TRBV23-1
j_call: TRBJ1-2
clone_size: -

cdr3_aa: CASSLEQGASTGELFF
v_call: TRBV5-4
j_call: TRBJ2-2
clone_size: -

cdr3_aa: CASSLGGLAGGPDTQYF
v_call: TRBV5-1
j_call: TRBJ2-3
clone_size: -

cdr3_aa: CSASGRGASYNEQFF
v_call: TRBV20-1
j_call: TRBJ2-1
clone_size: -

cdr3_aa: CASSYGTEGNTIYF
v_call: TRBV6-2/TRBV6-3
j_call: TRBJ1-3
clone_size: few

cdr3_aa: CASSATSGYTDTQYF
v_call: TRBV9
j_call: TRBJ2-3
clone_size: -

cdr3_aa: CASSHRREGLNTEAFF
v_call: TRBV18
j_call: TRBJ1-1
clone_size: -

cdr3_aa: CASRKAGRFYEQYF
v_call: TRBV5-1
j_call: TRBJ2-7
clone_size: once

cdr3_aa: CASSRDSGANVLTF
v_call: TRBV6-5
j_call: TRBJ2-6
clone_size: -

cdr3_aa: CASSQETGNTEAFF
v_call: TRBV4-1
j_call: TRBJ1-1
clone_size: -

cdr3_aa: CASSQARVSDNEQFF
v_call: TRBV4-3
j_call: TRBJ2-1
clone_size: -

cdr3_aa: CASSQDPPQGSYNEQFF
v_call: TRBV4-2
j_call: TRBJ2-1
clone_size: -

cdr3_aa: CASTRQSNQPQHF
v_call: TRBV6-5
j_call: TRBJ1-5
clone_size: -

cdr3_aa: CASSSGQFGEKLFF
v_call: TRBV5-1
j_call: TRBJ1-4
clone_size: once

cdr3_aa: CASSTNGQTSNQPQHF
v_call: TRBV5-1
j_call: TRBJ1-5
clone_size: once

cdr3_aa: CASSQGFNQPQHF
v_call: TRBV7-2
j_call: TRBJ1-5
clone_size: once

cdr3_aa: CASSGTGSGGWYEQYF
v_call: TRBV5-1
j_call: TRBJ2-7
clone_size: few

cdr3_aa: CASSQGPGFNYGYTF
v_call: TRBV4-1
j_call: TRBJ1-2
clone_size: -

cdr3_aa: CASSVGTAYGYTF
v_call: TRBV7-2
j_call: TRBJ1-2
clone_size: -

cdr3_aa: CASSEGAYGYTF
v_call: TRBV2
j_call: TRBJ1-2
clone_size: -

cdr3_aa: CASRGAGVYYGYTF
v_call: TRBV6-5
j_call: TRBJ1-2
clone_size: once

cdr3_aa: CASSSFLNKRGGSLDTQYF
v_call: TRBV9
j_call: TRBJ2-3
clone_size: once

cdr3_aa: CASSRDRTNYGYTF
v_call: TRBV7-2
j_call: TRBJ1-2
clone_size: -

cdr3_aa: CASSSPGWRETQYF
v_call: TRBV11-2
j_call: TRBJ2-5
clone_size: -

cdr3_aa: CASSQDDSSYNSPLHF
v_call: TRBV4-1
j_call: TRBJ1-6
clone_size: -

cdr3_aa: CASTHAKRGSQPQHF
v_call: TRBV28
j_call: TRBJ1-5
clone_size: -

cdr3_aa: CASSQGGQSEQYF
v_call: TRBV4-3
j_call: TRBJ2-7
clone_size: -

cdr3_aa: CASSMANPNYGYTF
v_call: TRBV19
j_call: TRBJ1-2
clone_size: once

cdr3_aa: CASSFGGQLREKLFF
v_call: TRBV19
j_call: TRBJ1-4
clone_size: -

cdr3_aa: CASTFSADRGEGYEQYF
v_call: TRBV27
j_call: TRBJ2-7
clone_size: -

cdr3_aa: CASSPPGSGNTGELFF
v_call: TRBV7-3
j_call: TRBJ2-2
clone_size: -

cdr3_aa: CAWSSLRGASGNTIYF
v_call: TRBV30
j_call: TRBJ1-3
clone_size: -

cdr3_aa: CASSRGLAAETQYF
v_call: TRBV2
j_call: TRBJ2-5
clone_size: -

cdr3_aa: CAISENGGAGTDTQYF
v_call: TRBV10-3
j_call: TRBJ2-3
clone_size: -

cdr3_aa: CAWSGGAMETQYF
v_call: TRBV30
j_call: TRBJ2-5
clone_size: -

cdr3_aa: CAWSGDSSNEKLFF
v_call: TRBV30
j_call: TRBJ1-4
clone_size: -

cdr3_aa: CATSRADTGISGYTF
v_call: TRBV15
j_call: TRBJ1-2
clone_size: -

cdr3_aa: CAISGGSHTEAFF
v_call: TRBV10-3
j_call: TRBJ1-1
clone_size: -

cdr3_aa: CASRNPDRADYGYTF
v_call: TRBV3-1/TRBV3-2
j_call: TRBJ1-2
clone_size: -

cdr3_aa: CASSLGGGENEKLFF
v_call: TRBV7-9
j_call: TRBJ1-4
clone_size: -

cdr3_aa: CASSIPRLRVNTGELFF
v_call: TRBV19
j_call: TRBJ2-2
clone_size: -

cdr3_aa: CASSSSTGAYEQYF
v_call: TRBV7-2
j_call: TRBJ2-7
clone_size: few

cdr3_aa: CASSESGGGQYF
v_call: TRBV2
j_call: TRBJ2-5
clone_size: -

cdr3_aa: CASSHFGNRGSGNTIYF
v_call: TRBV3-1/TRBV3-2
j_call: TRBJ1-3
clone_size: -

cdr3_aa: CASSSWTGWSYGYTF
v_call: TRBV6-2/TRBV6-3
j_call: TRBJ1-2
clone_size: -

cdr3_aa: CASRRGFSYDQPQHF
v_call: TRBV6-5
j_call: TRBJ1-5
clone_size: -

cdr3_aa: CASSLRTGGTEAFF
v_call: TRBV5-1
j_call: TRBJ1-1
clone_size: few

cdr3_aa: CASSLVAVDRYKFGTQYF
v_call: TRBV7-2
j_call: TRBJ2-5
clone_size: -

cdr3_aa: CASRERQMEQYF
v_call: TRBV2
j_call: TRBJ2-7
clone_size: -

cdr3_aa: CASSQSRRTGGWEETDTQYF
v_call: TRBV23-1
j_call: TRBJ2-3
clone_size: -

cdr3_aa: CASSLSGGAYNEQFF
v_call: TRBV18
j_call: TRBJ2-1
clone_size: -